This T cell receptor beta chain was sequenced in a study of early T cells in non-severe SARS-CoV-2 infection. Whole-study context: The input, bulk RNA from unsorted whole blood, was sequenced, and chains were unpaired.

Individual cDNA molecules received unique molecular identifiers. TCRdb re-called the 5' RACE reads with MiXCR, one entry per CDR3 protein. The sample shows some 50,000 distinct CDR3 sequences, approximately 4.1% of them seen only once. Whole-study results and caveats: VDJdb-based annotation leaned toward anti-spike CD8 responses and missed private and CD4 specificities.

This CDR3 is built from 14 residues. The V gene's germline CDR1 is SGHTA and CDR2 FQGNSA. Trimming took 8 bases from V and 1 from J; bases not matched to a gene: 4. To note about this clonotype: Its target is not known.

Sample: whole blood. This TCR was recovered from an adult who was a healthcare worker with PCR-confirmed SARS-CoV-2 infection or an uninfected control (not recorded which). The V and J genes are TRBV7-2 and TRBJ2-1; 8 bases agree with TRBD1. The CDR3 region has the DNA TGTGCCAGCGGCCGGGACAGGTCCTACAATGAGCAGTTCTTC. Translating it yields CASGRDRSYNEQFF.